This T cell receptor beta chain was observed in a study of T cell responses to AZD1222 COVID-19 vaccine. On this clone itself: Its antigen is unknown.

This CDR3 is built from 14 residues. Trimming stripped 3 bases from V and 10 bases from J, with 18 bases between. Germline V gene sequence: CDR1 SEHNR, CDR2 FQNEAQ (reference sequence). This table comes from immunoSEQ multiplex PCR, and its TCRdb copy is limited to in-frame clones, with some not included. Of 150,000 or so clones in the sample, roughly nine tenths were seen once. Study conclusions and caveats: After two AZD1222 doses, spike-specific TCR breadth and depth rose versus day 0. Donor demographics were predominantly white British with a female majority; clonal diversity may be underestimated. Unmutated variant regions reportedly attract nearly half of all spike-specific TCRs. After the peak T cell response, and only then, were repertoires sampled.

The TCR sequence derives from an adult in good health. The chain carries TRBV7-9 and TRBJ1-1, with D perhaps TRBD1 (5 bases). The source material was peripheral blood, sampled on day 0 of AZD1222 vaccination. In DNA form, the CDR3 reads TGTGCCAGCAGCTTCGCAGACAGCGTAGAGGGAGCTTTCTTT. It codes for CASSFADSVEGAFF.